This T cell receptor beta chain was profiled in a study of blood T cell repertoires in COVID-19. The germline V gene has CDR1 KGHSH and CDR2 LQKENI. The CDR3 has 16 amino acids. V lost 4 bases, J lost 6 bases, and 10 bases stayed unmatched. Produced via immunoSEQ multiplex PCR; TCRdb's table is partial and in-frame only. The repertoire consists of 150,000 to 200,000 clones, with around 67% occurring once and the leading ten covering under 3.5%. Material: peripheral blood. This chain connects TRBV18 to TRBJ2-2; 8 bases align to TRBD2. This sequence was found in a woman older than 75 with acute or convalescent COVID-19. The CDR3 region has the DNA TGTGCCAGCTCACAATCCAGCGGGAGTTGGGCCGGGGAGCTGTTTTTT. It encodes CASSQSSGSWAGELFF.